These 21 T cell receptor beta chains were all obtained from the same sample, sequenced in a study of blood T cells in healthy people across ages. A sample-barcoded 5' primer and a J-beta primer mix were used in a second PCR of about 6 to 11 cycles. TCRdb used MiXCR to reprocess the 5' RACE reads, holding one entry per CDR3 protein. The sample has nearly 800,000 distinct CDR3 sequences, around 50% seen once. The sequenced sample consisted of blood. Source of these receptors: a man aged 35 to 55 in good health.

The gene calls are TRBV7-3 and TRBJ1-1, with TRBD1 matching 7 bases. Germline CDR1 SGHTA, CDR2 FQGTGA. This CDR3 has 13 amino acids. J lost 8 bases, V lost 5 bases, and 8 bases had no gene match. CDR3 in amino acids: CASSSQPGQEAFF. As DNA, the CDR3 is TGTGCCAGCAGCAGCCAACCGGGACAGGAAGCTTTCTTT.

This clonotype has more than one count but fewer than ten. The chain is built from TRBV7-9 and TRBJ2-4; the match to TRBD1 covers 8 bases. The J segment lost 15 bases and the V segment lost 5 bases, leaving 6 bases of the junction unmatched. CDR3 length equals 11 residues. CDR1 and CDR2 (germline): SEHNR, FQNEAQ (reference sequence). The chain's CDR3 is CASSLDRGWYF. Written as DNA, the CDR3 is TGTGCCAGCAGCCTAGACAGGGGTTGGTACTTC.

The genes are TRBV6-1 and TRBJ2-6; TRBD1 agrees at 8 bases. V shed 6 bases and J 0 bases; nucleotides not matched to a gene: 16. Germline loops: CDR1 MNHNS, CDR2 SASEGT. The CDR3 is 20 residues long. CDR3 nucleotide sequence: TGTGCCAGCAGCCATCCCTCTATCGGGACAGGACCCTCTGGGGCCAACGTCCTGACTTTC. Encoded protein: CASSHPSIGTGPSGANVLTF.

The rearrangement links TRBV28 to TRBJ1-6; D not certain. The germline V gene encodes CDR1 MDHEN and CDR2 SYDVKM. The CDR3 is 12 residues long. Trimming cost V 10 bases and J 14 bases, with 18 bases left between them. The CDR3 sequence is CATTSLRGALHF. In DNA form, the CDR3 reads TGTGCCACTACTTCGCTACGAGGCGCCCTCCACTTT.

The chain carries TRBV28 and TRBJ2-7; D might be TRBD2 (5 bases). CDR1 MDHEN and CDR2 SYDVKM come from the germline V gene. The CDR3 contains 15 residues. The V and J ends lost 6 bases and 3 bases respectively, with 18 bases between them. The CDR3 bases are TGTGCCAGCAGGCCCCCGGGATCTACCCACTACGAGCAGTACTTC. This translates into CASRPPGSTHYEQYF.

The chain is built from TRBV9 and TRBJ2-7, with D maybe TRBD1 (6 bases). The germline V and J ends were trimmed by 0 bases and 3 bases, with 13 bases remaining between them. The CDR3 is 15 residues long. Per germline, CDR1 SGDLS and CDR2 YYNGEE. CDR3 DNA: TGTGCCAGCAGCGTAGAAGACAGGTCCCTCTACGAGCAGTACTTC. Its translation: CASSVEDRSLYEQYF.

This clonotype showed up just a few times. The chain is built from TRBV27 and TRBJ2-7, with D unclear. CDR3 length: 13 amino acids. The V and J ends lost 5 bases and 2 bases respectively, with 10 bases between them. CDR1 and CDR2 from the germline V gene are MNHEY and SMNVEV (reference sequence). As DNA, the CDR3 is TGTGCCAGCAGTCCGCCACTTGCCTACGAGCAGTACTTC. Protein product: CASSPPLAYEQYF.

This clonotype showed up many times. This chain joins TRBV20-1 and TRBJ2-3, with TRBD2 matching over 7 bases. Germline CDR1 is DFQATT and CDR2 is SNEGSKA (reference sequence). V dropped 3 bases and J dropped 6; count of bases not matched to a gene: 9. The CDR3 contains 14 residues. CDR3 sequence: CSASIRIGGDTQYF. DNA of the CDR3: TGCAGTGCTAGCATTAGGATCGGGGGGGATACGCAGTATTTT.

Concerning this clonotype: Since a much larger clone is just one base distant, this may be a read error. The chain carries TRBV20-1 and TRBJ2-4; D gene ambiguous. Germline V gives CDR1 DFQATT, CDR2 SNEGSKA (reference sequence). This CDR3 has 13 residues. V gave up 8 bases and J gave up 2 bases, with 13 bases separating them. CDR3 protein: CSTILPTKNIQYF. The CDR3 nucleotides are TGCAGTACTATACTTCCAACCAAAAACATTCAGTACTTC.

The chain is built from TRBV6-2 or TRBV6-3 and TRBJ1-5; D possibly corresponds to TRBD1 (5 bases). The CDR3 is made up of 20 amino acids. CDR1 and CDR2 from the germline V gene are MNHEY and SVGEGT. Trimming stripped 1 base from V and 5 bases from J, with 27 bases between. CDR3 region: CASSYFLRELSDRGHQPQHF. For the CDR3, the DNA is TGTGCCAGCAGTTACTTCCTGCGGGAGTTAAGCGATAGGGGACATCAGCCCCAGCATTTT.

The chain has TRBV10-1 and TRBJ2-1; 7 nucleotides line up with TRBD2. The CDR3 is 14 amino acids. The germline CDR1 and CDR2 sequences are WNHNN and SYGVQD (reference sequence). V dropped 3 bases and J dropped 7; count of bases not matched to a gene: 6. CDR3 sequence (DNA): TGCGCCAGCAGTGACCGGACTAGAGAGAATGAGCAGTTCTTC. As protein: CASSDRTRENEQFF.

The chain employs TRBV5-8 and TRBJ1-2; maybe TRBD1 (6 bases). Deletions cut 5 bases from V and 5 bases from J, with 16 bases between. The germline V gene has CDR1 SGHTS and CDR2 YDEGEE. The CDR3 consists of 14 residues. The CDR3 loop reads CASSLGGPGYGYTF. CDR3 sequence (DNA): TGTGCCAGCAGTCTAGGGGGGCCGGGGTATGGCTACACCTTC.

V is TRBV11-1 and J is TRBJ2-1, with TRBD2 as a possible D gene (6 bases). V lost 1 base and J lost 2, with 12 bases in between. This CDR3 comprises 16 residues. Germline V gene lookup returns CDR1 SGHAT and CDR2 FQDESV (reference sequence). The CDR3 is CASSLVRENPYNEQFF. The CDR3 nucleotides are TGTGCCAGCAGCTTAGTTCGGGAGAACCCCTACAATGAGCAGTTCTTC.

This clonotype has ten or more counts. This may be a read error: a much more frequent sequence differs by one nucleotide. CDR3 in amino acids: CASSLAAFQETQYF. In DNA, the CDR3 is TGCGCCAGCAGCTTGGCCGCATTCCAAGAGACCCAGTACTTC. The rearrangement joins TRBV5-1 to TRBJ2-5; no firm D call. The germline V gene has CDR1 SGHRS and CDR2 YFSETQ. The ends were cut back, 0 bases at V and 1 base at J, with 7 bases in the middle. The CDR3 sequence is 14 residues long.

This clonotype was recorded a few times. The gene calls are TRBV27 and TRBJ2-1, with 8 bases that match TRBD2. V was clipped by 1 base and J by 7 bases; unmatched bases: 9. Germline CDR1 MNHEY, CDR2 SMNVEV (reference sequence). The CDR3 totals 16 residues. DNA for the CDR3: TGTGCCAGCAGTTTATTGCCGGGAGGGCCTCTGAATGAGCAGTTCTTC. Protein sequence: CASSLLPGGPLNEQFF.

The table lists this clonotype with a count of one. V gene TRBV6-2 or TRBV6-3 combines with J gene TRBJ2-5; TRBD2 might be the D (6 bases). The DNA end is a closer match to TRBJ2-7, so the J assignment may be wrong. Germline V gene lookup returns CDR1 MNHEY and CDR2 SVGEGT. The length of the CDR3 is 15 residues. The CDR3 region is CASSYSSGVGGEQYF. The CDR3 coding sequence is TGTGCCAGCAGTTACTCCTCAGGCGTGGGAGGCGAGCAGTACTTC.

The chain carries TRBV7-2 and TRBJ2-1, with TRBD2 identical over 9 bases. Looked up from germline, CDR1 is SGHTA and CDR2 is FQGNSA. The CDR3 consists of 14 residues. After removal of 5 bases from V and 13 bases from J, the junction contained 12 bases not matched to a gene. CDR3 loop: CASSRLLAGSGQFF. CDR3 DNA: TGTGCCAGCAGCCGGTTGCTAGCGGGGAGTGGTCAGTTCTTC.

V gene TRBV5-6 combines with J gene TRBJ2-7; possibly TRBD2 for D (6 bases). In germline, CDR1 is SGHDT, CDR2 YYEEEE. V shed 0 bases and J shed 7 bases, with 14 bases lying between them. The CDR3 extends over 14 amino acids. The CDR3 here is CASSLAGLPEEQYF. DNA of the CDR3: TGTGCCAGCAGCTTGGCGGGACTTCCCGAAGAGCAGTACTTC.

This chain's CDR3 is CSASNGYTF. In DNA form, the CDR3 reads TGCAGTGCTAGTAACGGCTACACCTTC. The V gene is TRBV20-1, the J gene TRBJ1-2; D not resolved. From germline, CDR1 is DFQATT and CDR2 SNEGSKA (reference sequence). V lost 3 bases and J lost 8, with 4 bases in between. The CDR3 extends over 9 amino acids.

This clonotype was detected a few times. The chain is built from TRBV28 and TRBJ2-7, with TRBD2 matching over 14 bases. Germline V gene sequence: CDR1 MDHEN, CDR2 SYDVKM. CDR3 length equals 16 residues. The V gene end was trimmed by 5 bases and the J gene end by 5 bases; junction bases not matched to a gene: 8. CDR3 loop: CASSPLGLAGENEQYF. The DNA of the CDR3 is TGTGCCAGCAGTCCACTGGGACTAGCGGGAGAAAACGAGCAGTACTTC.

This chain uses TRBV7-8 with TRBJ2-1, with 7 bases that match TRBD1. This CDR3 has 16 residues. V lost 1 base and J lost 7; bases outside the gene matches: 10. Germline CDR1 SGHVS, CDR2 FQNEAQ. This chain's CDR3 is CASSLVGPGGTNEQFF. In DNA, the CDR3 is TGTGCCAGCAGCTTAGTCGGGCCAGGGGGTACGAATGAGCAGTTCTTC.